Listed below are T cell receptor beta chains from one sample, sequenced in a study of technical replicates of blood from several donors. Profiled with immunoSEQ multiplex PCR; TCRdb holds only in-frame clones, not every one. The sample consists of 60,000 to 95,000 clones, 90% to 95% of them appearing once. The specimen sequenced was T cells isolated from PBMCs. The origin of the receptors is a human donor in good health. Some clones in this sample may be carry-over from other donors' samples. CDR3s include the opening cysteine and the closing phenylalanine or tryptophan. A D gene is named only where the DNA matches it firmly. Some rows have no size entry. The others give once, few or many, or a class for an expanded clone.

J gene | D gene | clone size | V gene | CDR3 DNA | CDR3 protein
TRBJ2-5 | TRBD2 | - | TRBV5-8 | TGTGCCAGCAGCCGAGGACTAGCGGGATTGACGGAGACCCAGTACTTC | CASSRGLAGLTETQYF
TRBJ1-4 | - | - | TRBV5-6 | TGTGCCAGCAGCTTGGCCGTTCCAGGAACTGGAAAACTGTTTTTT | CASSLAVPGTGKLFF
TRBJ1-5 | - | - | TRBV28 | TGTGCCAGCAGTCCCGCGGGACAGCCCCAGCATTTT | CASSPAGQPQHF
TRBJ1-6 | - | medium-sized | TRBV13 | TGTGCCAGCAGTTTACAGGGATCTACCTATAATTCACCCCTCCACTTT | CASSLQGSTYNSPLHF
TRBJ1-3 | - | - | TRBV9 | TGTGCCAGCAGCGGAAAGGACAGCTCTGGAAACACCATATATTTT | CASSGKDSSGNTIYF
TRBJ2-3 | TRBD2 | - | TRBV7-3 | TGTGCCAGCAGCCCCTTAGTTAGGAAGCGGGGGTTCACAGATACGCAGTATTTT | CASSPLVRKRGFTDTQYF
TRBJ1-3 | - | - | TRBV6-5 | TGTGCCAGCAGACCCACAGTTACTGGAAACACCATATATTTT | CASRPTVTGNTIYF
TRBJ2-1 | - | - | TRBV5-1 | TGCGCCAGCAGCTTAGATGGGAGCTCCTACAATGAGCAGTTCTTC | CASSLDGSSYNEQFF
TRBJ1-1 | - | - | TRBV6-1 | TGTGCCAGCAGTGAATGGGCCGCGAGTAGCGCTGAAGCTTTCTTT | CASSEWAASSAEAFF
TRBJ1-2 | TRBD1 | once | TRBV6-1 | TGTGCCAGCAGTGAAAGCCACGGGACAGGGTCTAACTATGGCTACACCTTC | CASSESHGTGSNYGYTF
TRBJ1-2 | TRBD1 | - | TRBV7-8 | TGTGCCAGCACCTCCGGGACAGGGGGCAACTATGGCTACACCTTC | CASTSGTGGNYGYTF
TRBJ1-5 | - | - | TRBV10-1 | TGCGCCAGCAGTGATTTAGGCAATCAGCCCCAGCATTTT | CASSDLGNQPQHF
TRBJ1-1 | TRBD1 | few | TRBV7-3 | TGTGCCAGCAGTCCAGAGAGGGGGCGACTGACTGAAGCTTTCTTT | CASSPERGRLTEAFF
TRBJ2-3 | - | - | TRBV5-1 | TGCGCCAGCAGCTTGGCCGTCGGGAGCACAGATACGCAGTATTTT | CASSLAVGSTDTQYF
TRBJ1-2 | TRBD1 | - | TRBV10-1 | TGCGCCAGCAGCCCGGGACAGGGGTATGGCTACACCTTC | CASSPGQGYGYTF
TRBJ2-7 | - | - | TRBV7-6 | TGTGCCAGCAGCTTAGGGGCGGGGAACTCCTACGAGCAGTACTTC | CASSLGAGNSYEQYF
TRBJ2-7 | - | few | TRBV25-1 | TGTGCCAGCAGTGAATGGGGCAGCGAGCAGTACTTC | CASSEWGSEQYF
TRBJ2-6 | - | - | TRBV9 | TGTGCCAGCAGCGTAGAAGGGGTTGGGGCCAACGTCCTGACTTTC | CASSVEGVGANVLTF
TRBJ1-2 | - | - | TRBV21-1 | TGTGCCAGCAGCAAAGAAGAGGGGGGGAACTATGGCTACACCTTC | CASSKEEGGNYGYTF
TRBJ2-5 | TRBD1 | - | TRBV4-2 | TGTGCCAGCAGCCAAGCACAGGGGGCCGGGGAGACCCAGTACTTC | CASSQAQGAGETQYF
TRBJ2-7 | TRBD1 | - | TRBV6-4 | TGTGCCAGTAGAAGGGACAGGGGTTCCTACGAGCAGTACTTC | CASRRDRGSYEQYF
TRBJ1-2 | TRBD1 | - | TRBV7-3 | TGTGCCAGCAGCTTAAACGGGGGACAGGCATCCTATGGCTACACCTTC | CASSLNGGQASYGYTF
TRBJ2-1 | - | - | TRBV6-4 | TGTGCCAGCAGCAAGTACGAGACTAGTATTGACGAGCAGTTCTTC | CASSKYETSIDEQFF
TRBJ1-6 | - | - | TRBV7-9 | TGTGCCACCGGAGGGACGGTGGGATCACCCCTCCACTTT | CATGGTVGSPLHF
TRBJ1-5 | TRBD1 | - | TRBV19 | TGTGCCAGTAGTATGCTCCCTGCCCAGAGACAGGGCCCAAATCAGCCCCAGCATTTT | CASSMLPAQRQGPNQPQHF
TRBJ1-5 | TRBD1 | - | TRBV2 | TGTGCCAGCAGTAGGGACAGGGCAGGCAATCAGCCCCAGCATTTT | CASSRDRAGNQPQHF
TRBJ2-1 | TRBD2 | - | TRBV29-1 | TGCAGCGTTGAATTACGGCTAGCGGGAGTTGGATCCTACAATGAGCAGTTCTTC | CSVELRLAGVGSYNEQFF
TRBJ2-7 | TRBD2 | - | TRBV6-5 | TGTGCCAGCTCGGGGGGATTAGGCGGGAAATACGAGCAGTACTTC | CASSGGLGGKYEQYF
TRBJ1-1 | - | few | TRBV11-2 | TGTGCCAGCAGCCCAGGGCCGTATAGGGCTTTCTTT | CASSPGPYRAFF
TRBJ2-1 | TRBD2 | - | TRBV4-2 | TGTGCCAGCAGCCAAGACCCCAATAAAACGCCCCCGGTTTTTATTAGCGGGAGGAATGAGCAGTTCTTC | CASSQDPNKTPPVFISGRNEQFF
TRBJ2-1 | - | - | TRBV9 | TGTGCCAGCAGCGTAGATCTGCGGGACGTTCAGTTCTTC | CASSVDLRDVQFF
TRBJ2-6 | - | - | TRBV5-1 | TGCGCCAGCAGCTTGGTCGCGTCTGGGGCCAACGTCCTGACTTTC | CASSLVASGANVLTF
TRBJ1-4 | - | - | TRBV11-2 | TGTGCCAGCACCGACCGGGGGTTTAATGAAAAACTGTTTTTT | CASTDRGFNEKLFF
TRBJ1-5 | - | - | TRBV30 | TGTGCCTGGAGTAAGCAGGGAAACCAGCCCCAGCATTTT | CAWSKQGNQPQHF